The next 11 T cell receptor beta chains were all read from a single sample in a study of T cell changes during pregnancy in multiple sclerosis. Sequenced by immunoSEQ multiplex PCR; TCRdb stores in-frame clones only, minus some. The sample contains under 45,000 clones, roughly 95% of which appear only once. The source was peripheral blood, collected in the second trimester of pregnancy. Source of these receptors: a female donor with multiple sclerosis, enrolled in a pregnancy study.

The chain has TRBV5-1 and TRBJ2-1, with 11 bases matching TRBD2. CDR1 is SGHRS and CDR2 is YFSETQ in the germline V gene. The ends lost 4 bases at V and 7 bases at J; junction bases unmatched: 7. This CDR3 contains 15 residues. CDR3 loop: CASSDYSGRGNEQFF. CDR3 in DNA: TGCGCCAGCAGCGATTATAGCGGGAGGGGAAATGAGCAGTTCTTC. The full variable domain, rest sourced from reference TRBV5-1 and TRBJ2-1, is KAGVTQTPRYLIKTRGQQVTLSCSPISGHRSVSWYQQTPGQGLQFLFEYFSETQRNKGNFPGRFSGRQFSNSRSEMNVSTLELGDSALYLCASSDYSGRGNEQFFGPGTRLTVL.

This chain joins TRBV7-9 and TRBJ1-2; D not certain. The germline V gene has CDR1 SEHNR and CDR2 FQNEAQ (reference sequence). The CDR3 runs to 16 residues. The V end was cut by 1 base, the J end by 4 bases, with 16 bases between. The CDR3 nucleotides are TGTGCCAGCAGCTTAGAGTGGTCCTTTCGCAGCTATGGCTACACCTTC. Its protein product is CASSLEWSFRSYGYTF.

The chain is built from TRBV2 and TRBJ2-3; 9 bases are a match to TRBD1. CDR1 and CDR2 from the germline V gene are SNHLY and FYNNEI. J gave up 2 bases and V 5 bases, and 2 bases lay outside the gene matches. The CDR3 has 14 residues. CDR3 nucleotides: TGTGCCAGCAGTTGGGACAGGGCCACAGATACGCAGTATTTT. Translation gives CASSWDRATDTQYF. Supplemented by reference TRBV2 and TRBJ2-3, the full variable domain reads EPEVTQTPSHQVTQMGQEVILRCVPISNHLYFYWYRQILGQKVEFLVSFYNNEISEKSEIFDDQFSVERPDGSNFTLKIRSTKLEDSAMYFCASSWDRATDTQYFGPGTRLTVL.

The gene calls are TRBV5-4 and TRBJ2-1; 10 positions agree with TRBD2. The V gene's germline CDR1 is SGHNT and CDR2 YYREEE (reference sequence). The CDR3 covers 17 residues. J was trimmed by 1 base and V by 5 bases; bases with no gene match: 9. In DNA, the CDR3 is TGTGCCAGCAGGATAGGTAGCGGGGGGAAGTCCTACAATGAGCAGTTCTTC. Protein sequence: CASRIGSGGKSYNEQFF.

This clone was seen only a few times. CDR3 nucleotide sequence: TGTGCTAGTGGAAGGACAGGGACCTACAATGAGCAGTTCTTC. As protein: CASGRTGTYNEQFF. J is TRBJ2-1 and V is TRBV12-5; the match to TRBD1 covers 8 bases. CDR3 length equals 14 residues. Trimming at V came to 6 bases and at J to 2 bases, leaving 3 bases not matched to a gene. The germline gives CDR1 LGHNT, CDR2 FRNRAP.

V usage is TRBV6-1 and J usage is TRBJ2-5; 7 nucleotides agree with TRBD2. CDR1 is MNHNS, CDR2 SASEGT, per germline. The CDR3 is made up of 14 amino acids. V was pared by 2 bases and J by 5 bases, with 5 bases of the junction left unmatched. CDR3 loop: CASSEMGGRETQYF. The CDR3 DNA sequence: TGTGCCAGCAGTGAAATGGGGGGGAGGGAGACCCAGTACTTC.

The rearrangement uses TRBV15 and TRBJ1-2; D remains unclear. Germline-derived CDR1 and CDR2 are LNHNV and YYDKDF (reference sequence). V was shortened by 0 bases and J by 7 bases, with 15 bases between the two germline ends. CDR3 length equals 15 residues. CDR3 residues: CATSRDNEGRGGYTF. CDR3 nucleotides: TGTGCCACCAGCAGAGATAATGAAGGGAGAGGTGGCTACACCTTC.

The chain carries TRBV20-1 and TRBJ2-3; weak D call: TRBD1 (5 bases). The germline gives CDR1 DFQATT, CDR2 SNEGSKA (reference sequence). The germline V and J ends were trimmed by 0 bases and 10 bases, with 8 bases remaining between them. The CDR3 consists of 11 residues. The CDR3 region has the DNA TGCAGTGCTAGAGAGGCCAGGGCGCAGTATTTT. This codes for CSAREARAQYF.

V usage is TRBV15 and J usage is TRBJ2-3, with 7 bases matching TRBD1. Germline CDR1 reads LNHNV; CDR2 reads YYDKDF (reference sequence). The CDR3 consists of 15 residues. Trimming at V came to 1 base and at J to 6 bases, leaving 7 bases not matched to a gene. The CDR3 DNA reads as TGTGCCACCAGCAGAGGGGACAGAGAGGGGGATACGCAGTATTTT. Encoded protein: CATSRGDREGDTQYF.

CDR3 coding DNA: TGTGCCAGCAGCCAAGACAGGGCATCCTACGAGCAGTACTTC. This translates into CASSQDRASYEQYF. The chain links TRBV6-6 to TRBJ2-7; TRBD1 agrees at 7 bases. The CDR3 spans 14 residues. CDR1 MNHNY and CDR2 SVGAGI come from the germline V gene (reference sequence). Unmatched junction bases numbered 6, after V lost 6 bases and J lost 1 base.

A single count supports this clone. This CDR3 is CASSIGGGQPQHF. CDR3 bases: TGTGCCAGTAGTATAGGAGGCGGTCAGCCCCAGCATTTT. The genes are TRBV19 and TRBJ1-5; D is undetermined. The germline gives CDR1 LNHDA, CDR2 SQIVND (reference sequence). Trimming removed 1 base from V and 6 bases from J, with 7 bases in between. This CDR3 comprises 13 residues.